This passage covers 32 T cell receptor beta chains from one sample sequenced in a study of regulatory T cells in long-lasting Graves disease. Both iRepertoire HTBI primers and Arm-PCR of CDR3 regions were used to build the TCR beta libraries. TCRdb analysed the multiplex PCR reads with MiXCR anew, one entry per CDR3 protein. This repertoire shows around 480,000 distinct CDR3 sequences, around 15% found once; its top ten account for more than 10%. Specified time point: newly diagnosed GD, antithyroid drugs for less than 3 months. The TCR library was prepared using RNA isolated from PBMCs. The sample was also linked to a second study, of T cells in Graves' hyperthyroidism and ophthalmopathy.

The sample in question was peripheral blood mononuclear cells (PBMCs), obtained at new diagnosis, from a patient treated with antithyroid drugs. These receptors came from a man in his forties with Graves disease.

This clonotype appeared many times. The chain joins TRBV30 to TRBJ1-2; D gene uncertain. Trimming removed 3 bases at V and 8 bases at J, with 19 bases between. Germline loops: CDR1 GTSNPN, CDR2 SVGIG (reference sequence). This CDR3 is built from 14 residues. This CDR3 is CAWRGTGPSGGYTF. CDR3 nucleotide sequence: TGTGCCTGGAGGGGAACCGGGCCTAGCGGCGGCTACACCTTC. Variable domain in full (rest from reference TRBV30 and TRBJ1-2): SQTIHQWPATLVQPVGSPLSLECTVEGTSNPNLYWYRQAAGRGLQLLFYSVGIGQISSEVPQNLSASRPQDRQFILSSKKLLLSDSGFYLCAWRGTGPSGGYTFGSGTRLTVV.

This clonotype was counted ten times or more. The genes are TRBV13 and TRBJ2-7; 7 bases line up with TRBD1. J lost 6 bases, V lost 1 base, and 6 bases had no gene match. From germline, CDR1 is PRHDT and CDR2 FYEKMQ (reference sequence). CDR3 size: 14 residues. CDR3 coding DNA: TGTGCCAGCAGCTTAGAGCAGGGGGTTGGCGAGCAGTACTTC. It yields the protein CASSLEQGVGEQYF.

This clonotype was observed a handful of times. The chain joins TRBV6-1 to TRBJ1-2; no reliable D call. Per germline, CDR1 MNHNS and CDR2 SASEGT. This CDR3 spans 15 amino acids. Trimming took off 2 bases at V and 7 bases at J, with 17 bases between the two ends. CDR3 amino acids: CASSESLRDWSGYTF. CDR3 nucleotides: TGTGCCAGCAGTGAAAGTCTGAGGGATTGGTCTGGCTACACCTTC.

This clonotype was detected ten times or more. The rearrangement uses TRBV20-1 and TRBJ1-4; 8 nucleotides agree with TRBD1. The V gene end was trimmed by 6 bases and the J gene end by 7 bases; junction bases not matched to a gene: 13. The CDR3 length is 15 residues. Per the germline V gene, CDR1 is DFQATT and CDR2 is SNEGSKA (reference sequence). CDR3 sequence: CSAPDRGGGGEKLFF. Here the CDR3 DNA reads TGCAGTGCCCCAGACAGGGGCGGAGGTGGTGAAAAACTGTTTTTT.

This clonotype was recorded at least ten times. The chain employs TRBV11-1 and TRBJ2-1; TRBD2 aligns across 8 bases. There are 14 residues in the CDR3. Germline V gene data show CDR1 as SGHAT and CDR2 as FQDESV (reference sequence). V shed 5 bases, J shed 5 bases, and the junction held 5 bases outside the gene matches. CDR3 DNA sequence: TGTGCCAGCAGCCATAGCGGGACCCACAATGAGCAGTTCTTC. It codes for CASSHSGTHNEQFF. Supplemented by reference TRBV11-1 and TRBJ2-1, the full variable domain reads EAEVAQSPRYKITEKSQAVAFWCDPISGHATLYWYRQILGQGPELLVQFQDESVVDDSQLPKDRFSAERLKGVDSTLKIQPAELGDSAMYLCASSHSGTHNEQFFGPGTRLTVL.

Many counts were recorded for this clonotype. Here the CDR3 DNA reads TGTGCCAGCAGTTCACCCGGGACGGCAAACTATGGCTACACCTTC. Translation gives CASSSPGTANYGYTF. This chain uses TRBV28 with TRBJ1-2; the D gene is possibly TRBD1 (5 bases). The germline gives CDR1 MDHEN, CDR2 SYDVKM. V shed 4 bases and J shed 2 bases, with 14 bases lying between them. This CDR3 comprises 15 residues.

Worth noting for this clonotype: A far larger clone is just one base off, so this is likely a read error. The chain recombines TRBV2 with TRBJ2-3; D is uncertain. The closer fit of TRBJ2-5 to the DNA end suggests the J call may be wrong. The CDR3 has 11 amino acids. Germline loops: CDR1 SNHLY, CDR2 FYNNEI. The DNA for the CDR3 is TGTGCCAGCAGGGCCCCGGGGACCCAGTACTTC. Amino acids: CASRAPGTQYF.

This clonotype has at least ten counts. The chain recombines TRBV9 with TRBJ2-7, with D hard to call. This CDR3 spans 13 amino acids. The V end lost 4 bases, the J end lost 2 bases, and 10 bases lay between the germline ends. CDR1 is SGDLS and CDR2 is YYNGEE in the germline V gene. In nucleotides, the CDR3 is TGTGCCAGCAGCCCAGACACAGCCTACGAGCAGTACTTC. Its translation: CASSPDTAYEQYF.

There are many counts of this clonotype. The chain carries TRBV6-1 and TRBJ2-1, with TRBD2 matching 10 bases. CDR3 length: 15 residues. Germline V gene lookup returns CDR1 MNHNS and CDR2 SASEGT. Unmatched junction bases numbered 3, after V lost 5 bases and J lost 2 bases. CDR3 loop: CASSTGTSAYNEQFF. DNA of the CDR3: TGTGCCAGCAGTACCGGGACTAGCGCCTACAATGAGCAGTTCTTC.

The chain has TRBV7-2 and TRBJ2-1, with 11 bases lining up with TRBD2. V was pared by 4 bases and J by 9 bases, with 11 bases of the junction left unmatched. The CDR3 runs 16 residues. Germline V gene sequence: CDR1 SGHTA, CDR2 FQGNSA. CDR3 DNA: TGTGCCAGCAGCTCGAATAAACTAGCGGGAGCTCCTGAGCAGTTCTTC. It codes for CASSSNKLAGAPEQFF. The full variable domain, its missing parts supplied by reference TRBV7-2 and TRBJ2-1, is GAGVSQSPSNKVTEKGKDVELRCDPISGHTALYWYRQSLGQGLEFLIYFQGNSAPDKSGLPSDRFSAERTGGSVSTLTIQRTQQEDSAVYLCASSSNKLAGAPEQFFGPGTRLTVL.

This clonotype has a count of ten or more. This chain links TRBV7-9 with TRBJ1-4; D unclear. The CDR3 totals 11 residues. V was trimmed by 4 bases and J by 8 bases, leaving 5 bases between them. Looked up from germline, CDR1 is SEHNR and CDR2 is FQNEAQ (reference sequence). The CDR3 nucleotides are TGTGCCAGCAGCTATAGCGAAAAACTGTTTTTT. It specifies CASSYSEKLFF. The full variable domain, with the rest looked up from reference TRBV7-9 and TRBJ1-4, is DTGVSQNPRHKITKRGQNVTFRCDPISEHNRLYWYRQTLGQGPEFLTYFQNEAQLEKSRLLSDRFSAERPKGSFSTLEIQRTEQGDSAMYLCASSYSEKLFFGSGTQLSVL.

In its sample, this clonotype was seen many times. The chain combines TRBV3-1 with TRBJ1-1, with a weak D call TRBD1 (5 bases). The V gene's germline CDR1 is LGHDT and CDR2 YNNKEL (reference sequence). The CDR3 covers 14 residues. Trimming took 0 bases from V and 10 from J, leaving 15 bases between them. The CDR3 nucleotides are TGTGCCAGCAGCCAAGAAGTAGGGGCCACGGGAGCTTTCTTT. It encodes CASSQEVGATGAFF. Complete variable domain (other parts from reference TRBV3-1 and TRBJ1-1): DTAVSQTPKYLVTQMGNDKSIKCEQNLGHDTMYWYKQDSKKFLKIMFSYNNKELIINETVPNRFSPKSPDKAHLNLHINSLELGDSAVYFCASSQEVGATGAFFGQGTRLTVV.

V gene TRBV14 combines with J gene TRBJ2-1, with 13 bases that match TRBD2. In germline, CDR1 is SGHDN, CDR2 FVKESK. The CDR3 runs to 16 residues. V shed 2 bases and J 7 bases; nucleotides not matched to a gene: 5. CDR3 coding DNA: TGTGCCAGCAGCCAAATACCGGGACTAGCGGGGAATGAGCAGTTCTTC. This codes for CASSQIPGLAGNEQFF.

The V gene is TRBV20-1, the J gene TRBJ2-2, with TRBD2 matching 12 bases. Germline loops: CDR1 DFQATT, CDR2 SNEGSKA (reference sequence). This CDR3 region has 18 residues. The V gene end was trimmed by 5 bases and the J gene end by 5 bases; junction bases not matched to a gene: 15. The CDR3 nucleotides are TGCAGTGCTTTGACTAGCGGGAGTCGGAAGATCCCAACCGGGGAGCTGTTTTTT. It translates to CSALTSGSRKIPTGELFF.

This clonotype was detected many times. The chain has TRBV6-5 and TRBJ1-2; D not resolved. The germline V and J ends were trimmed by 0 bases and 2 bases, with 10 bases remaining between them. The germline CDR1 and CDR2 sequences are MNHEY and SVGAGI. This CDR3 spans 15 amino acids. CDR3 coding DNA: TGTGCCAGCAGTTACTCGGGGAACAGAAACTATGGCTACACCTTC. Protein product: CASSYSGNRNYGYTF.

The V gene is TRBV5-4, the J gene TRBJ2-2; the D gene is possibly TRBD2 (6 bases). Per germline, CDR1 SGHNT and CDR2 YYREEE (reference sequence). The CDR3 is 15 amino acids. Trimming stripped 0 bases from V and 7 bases from J, with 13 bases between. DNA of the CDR3: TGTGCCAGCAGCTTGGAGGGAGGCCGTATCGGGGAGCTGTTTTTT. It specifies CASSLEGGRIGELFF.

The sample holds many counts of this clonotype. CDR3 protein: CASRPPGGYSYEQYF. CDR3 bases: TGTGCCAGCAGGCCTCCAGGGGGGTATTCCTACGAGCAGTACTTC. This sequence joins TRBV6-2 or TRBV6-3 and TRBJ2-7; the D gene is possibly TRBD1 (7 bases). Germline CDR1 reads MNHEY; CDR2 reads SVGEGT. The CDR3 totals 15 residues. V shed 6 bases and J shed 1 base, with 16 bases lying between them.

This clonotype came up many times. The chain couples TRBV12-3 or TRBV12-4 to TRBJ2-1; D unresolved. V shed 1 base and J shed 9 bases, with 13 bases lying between them. CDR3 size: 14 residues. The CDR3: CASSLGGSWSEQFF. CDR3 in DNA: TGTGCCAGCAGTTTAGGGGGTAGTTGGAGTGAGCAGTTCTTC.

The chain combines TRBV19 with TRBJ1-2; 10 bases map to TRBD1. The junction had 13 bases not matched to a gene; V was cut back by 5 bases and J by 4 bases. Per germline, CDR1 LNHDA and CDR2 SQIVND (reference sequence). There are 17 residues in the CDR3. The CDR3 nucleotides are TGTGCCAGTAGTTCAGCCGACAGGGGGCGAGGCGGCTATGGCTACACCTTC. Amino acid sequence: CASSSADRGRGGYGYTF. Full variable domain (outside the CDR3, taken from reference TRBV19 and TRBJ1-2): DGGITQSPKYLFRKEGQNVTLSCEQNLNHDAMYWYRQDPGQGLRLIYYSQIVNDFQKGDIAEGYSVSREKKESFPLTVTSAQKNPTAFYLCASSSADRGRGGYGYTFGSGTRLTVV.

This clonotype was counted ten times or more. The rearrangement joins TRBV18 to TRBJ2-4; D is unresolved. CDR3 length: 13 amino acids. In germline, CDR1 is KGHSH, CDR2 LQKENI. Trimming pared 3 bases from V and 8 bases from J, leaving 11 bases between. The DNA of the CDR3 is TGTGCCAGCTCACCCCCGTCGGTGGACATTCAGTACTTC. Translated, it gives CASSPPSVDIQYF. The variable domain in full, with the rest retrieved from reference TRBV18 and TRBJ2-4, is NAGVMQNPRHLVRRRGQEARLRCSPMKGHSHVYWYRQLPEEGLKFMVYLQKENIIDESGMPKERFSAEFPKEGPSILRIQQVVRGDSAAYFCASSPPSVDIQYFGAGTRLSVL.

Many counts were recorded for this clonotype. This rearrangement joins TRBV18 to TRBJ2-1; D call uncertain. The V and J ends lost 8 bases and 0 bases respectively, with 8 bases between them. The length of the CDR3 is 13 residues. The germline V gene has CDR1 KGHSH and CDR2 LQKENI. CDR3 DNA sequence: TGTGCCAGCAGCCCGGGCTCCTACAATGAGCAGTTCTTC. Translating gives CASSPGSYNEQFF. The full variable domain, in which reference TRBV18 and TRBJ2-1 provide the parts outside the CDR3, is NAGVMQNPRHLVRRRGQEARLRCSPMKGHSHVYWYRQLPEEGLKFMVYLQKENIIDESGMPKERFSAEFPKEGPSILRIQQVVRGDSAAYFCASSPGSYNEQFFGPGTRLTVL.

The sample holds many counts of this clonotype. This chain joins TRBV27 and TRBJ1-1, with 7 bases fitting TRBD1. J gave up 1 base and V 5 bases, and 10 bases lay outside the gene matches. The V gene's germline CDR1 is MNHEY and CDR2 SMNVEV (reference sequence). This CDR3 spans 16 amino acids. CDR3 coding DNA: TGTGCCAGCAGTCATACACAGGGGCTCACGAACACTGAAGCTTTCTTT. Encoded protein: CASSHTQGLTNTEAFF.

V is TRBV14 and J is TRBJ1-1; TRBD1 is a possible D gene (6 bases). The CDR3 totals 15 residues. Trimming removed 5 bases at V and 4 bases at J, with 17 bases between. CDR1 is SGHDN, CDR2 FVKESK, per germline. CDR3 amino acids: CASSNLDSRATEAFF. The CDR3 DNA reads TGTGCCAGCAGCAATCTGGACAGCAGGGCCACTGAAGCTTTCTTT.

This clonotype was seen many times. The rearrangement links TRBV2 to TRBJ2-7; possibly TRBD2 for D (6 bases). In germline, CDR1 is SNHLY, CDR2 FYNNEI. Trimming shortened V by 5 bases and J by 2 bases, and 10 bases separated the two germline ends. The CDR3 totals 13 residues. This CDR3 is CASSRERAYEQYF. CDR3 sequence (DNA): TGTGCCAGCAGTCGGGAGCGAGCCTACGAGCAGTACTTC.

This clonotype was detected a few times. J is TRBJ2-3 and V is TRBV12-3 or TRBV12-4; TRBD1 might be the D (7 bases). The CDR3 runs to 15 residues. V was clipped by 5 bases and J by 2 bases, with 14 bases between them. The CDR3 is CASSTRDSITDTQYF. CDR3 sequence (DNA): TGTGCCAGCAGTACGCGGGACAGCATCACAGATACGCAGTATTTT.

The rearrangement uses TRBV7-2 and TRBJ1-6; tentatively, D is TRBD1 (5 bases). Trimming shortened V by 7 bases and J by 8 bases, and 18 bases separated the two germline ends. This CDR3 contains 15 residues. Germline CDR1 reads SGHTA; CDR2 reads FQGNSA. This chain's CDR3 is CASTPGGWVDSPLHF. CDR3 DNA sequence: TGTGCCAGCACCCCGGGGGGATGGGTGGATTCACCCCTCCACTTT.

CDR3 sequence: CASSETGEANEKLFF. CDR3 DNA: TGTGCCAGCAGTGAGACAGGGGAAGCTAATGAAAAACTGTTTTTT. The chain recombines TRBV25-1 with TRBJ1-4; 8 bases align to TRBD1. J lost 3 bases, V lost 3 bases, and 3 bases had no gene match. The germline gives CDR1 MGHDK, CDR2 SYGVNS. CDR3 size: 15 residues. Drawing the rest from reference TRBV25-1 and TRBJ1-4, the complete variable domain is EADIYQTPRYLVIGTGKKITLECSQTMGHDKMYWYQQDPGMELHLIHYSYGVNSTEKGDLSSESTVSRIRTEHFPLTLESARPSHTSQYLCASSETGEANEKLFFGSGTQLSVL.

This clonotype was recorded many times. V usage is TRBV6-2 or TRBV6-3 and J usage is TRBJ2-7; 9 bases are a match to TRBD1. The V gene's germline CDR1 is MNHEY and CDR2 SVGEGT. The CDR3 has 16 amino acids. V trimming: 3 bases; J trimming: 4 bases; junction bases outside the gene matches: 10. CDR3 region: CASSYSYTGTGYEQYF. The DNA for the CDR3 is TGTGCCAGCAGTTATTCCTACACAGGGACAGGGTACGAGCAGTACTTC.

The V call is TRBV20-1, the J call TRBJ2-3; D unresolved. Germline V CDR1 and CDR2: DFQATT, SNEGSKA (reference sequence). With 0 bases removed from V and 2 bases from J, the gap between germline ends came to 18 bases. The CDR3 covers 17 residues. CDR3 sequence reads: CSARDPHSPITTDTQYF. CDR3 DNA sequence: TGCAGTGCTAGAGATCCCCATTCGCCTATTACCACAGATACGCAGTATTTT.

The V gene is TRBV7-9, the J gene TRBJ2-7, with D maybe TRBD2 (7 bases). V dropped 2 bases and J dropped 4 bases, with 15 bases sitting between them. The length of the CDR3 is 15 residues. From germline, CDR1 is SEHNR and CDR2 FQNEAQ (reference sequence). The DNA of the CDR3 is TGTGCCAGCAGCTTATACGGGGGGCAGGAGTACGAGCAGTACTTC. Translation: CASSLYGGQEYEQYF.

This clonotype was seen ten or more times. The chain recombines TRBV28 with TRBJ1-5, with TRBD1 matching over 10 bases. From germline, CDR1 is MDHEN and CDR2 SYDVKM. V trimming: 7 bases; J trimming: 11 bases; junction bases outside the gene matches: 14. The CDR3 totals 15 residues. CDR3 sequence: CASNLDRGPAMAQHF. The CDR3 DNA reads as TGTGCCAGCAACCTCGACAGGGGGCCGGCAATGGCCCAGCATTTT. The whole variable domain, remainder taken from reference TRBV28 and TRBJ1-5, is DVKVTQSSRYLVKRTGEKVFLECVQDMDHENMFWYRQDPGLGLRLIYFSYDVKMKEKGDIPEGYSVSREKKERFSLILESASTNQTSMYLCASNLDRGPAMAQHFGDGTRLSIL.

This chain connects TRBV5-1 to TRBJ2-7, with 12 bases fitting TRBD2. In germline, CDR1 is SGHRS, CDR2 YFSETQ. The ends lost 4 bases at V and 2 bases at J; junction bases unmatched: 13. This CDR3 is built from 18 residues. The CDR3 is CASSATPLAGGLTYEQYF. CDR3 coding DNA: TGCGCCAGCAGCGCCACCCCACTAGCGGGAGGCTTAACCTACGAGCAGTACTTC. Complete variable domain (other parts from reference TRBV5-1 and TRBJ2-7): KAGVTQTPRYLIKTRGQQVTLSCSPISGHRSVSWYQQTPGQGLQFLFEYFSETQRNKGNFPGRFSGRQFSNSRSEMNVSTLELGDSALYLCASSATPLAGGLTYEQYFGPGTRLTVT.